These 26 T cell receptor beta chains share one sample of origin, sequenced in a study of blood T cell repertoires in COVID-19. Sequencing was performed with immunoSEQ multiplex PCR; in TCRdb, only in-frame clones are kept and a portion is missing. The sample yields 150,000 to 180,000 clones, around three quarters seen once. The specimen sequenced was peripheral blood. All receptors come from a man older than 75 with acute or convalescent COVID-19.

The chain couples TRBV19 to TRBJ1-1; unclear D gene. The CDR3 extends over 14 amino acids. Trimming stripped 5 bases from V and 1 base from J, with 11 bases between. CDR1 and CDR2 (germline): LNHDA, SQIVND (reference sequence). CDR3 in amino acids: CASSYVGRNTEAFF. Written as DNA, the CDR3 is TGTGCCAGTAGTTACGTGGGCCGGAACACTGAAGCTTTCTTT.

This clone is a singleton in its sample. The chain carries TRBV12-3 or TRBV12-4 and TRBJ1-2; D perhaps matches TRBD1 (6 bases). This CDR3 comprises 13 residues. With 4 bases removed from V and 4 bases from J, the gap between germline ends came to 10 bases. Here the CDR3 DNA reads TGTGCCAGCAGTTCCACAGGGATCTATGGCTACACCTTC. It codes for CASSSTGIYGYTF.

This clone showed up just once. The V gene is TRBV5-4, the J gene TRBJ2-2; no clear D. V lost 4 bases and J 8 bases, leaving 12 bases between the germline ends. The CDR3 is made up of 13 amino acids. Germline V gives CDR1 SGHNT, CDR2 YYREEE (reference sequence). CDR3: CASSLYASGELFF. The CDR3 DNA follows: TGTGCCAGCAGCCTATATGCATCTGGGGAGCTGTTTTTT.

This sequence joins TRBV10-3 and TRBJ1-5; 10 bases agree with TRBD1. V lost 5 bases and J lost 7; bases outside the gene matches: 5. CDR1 and CDR2 from the germline V gene are ENHRY and SYGVKD. The CDR3 extends over 14 amino acids. As DNA, the CDR3 is TGTGCCATCAGTCCAGACAGGGGGCAGCAGCCCCAGCATTTT. Translation gives CAISPDRGQQPQHF.

With regard to this clone: Other nucleotide sequences in the sample specify the same CDR3. The chain recombines TRBV6-2 or TRBV6-3 with TRBJ2-2; D possibly corresponds to TRBD1 (6 bases). CDR1 and CDR2 from the germline V gene are MNHEY and SVGEGT. This CDR3 comprises 14 residues. V shed 5 bases and J shed 1 base, with 8 bases lying between them. CDR3 sequence reads: CASSLQGNTGELFF. CDR3 sequence (DNA): TGTGCCAGCAGTCTACAGGGGAACACCGGGGAGCTGTTTTTT.

The rearrangement uses TRBV7-8 and TRBJ1-1; no reliable D call. Germline CDR1 reads SGHVS; CDR2 reads FQNEAQ. The CDR3 is 12 residues long. V lost 5 bases and J lost 5, with 9 bases in between. The DNA of the CDR3 is TGTGCCAGCAGCCTCTTCGGTACTGAAGCTTTCTTT. It codes for CASSLFGTEAFF.

The chain combines TRBV28 with TRBJ1-2, with 9 nucleotides matching TRBD1. This CDR3 contains 15 residues. CDR1 and CDR2 (germline): MDHEN, SYDVKM. The ends lost 6 bases at V and 6 bases at J; junction bases unmatched: 11. CDR3 bases: TGTGCCAGCAGGCCCCAGGGACAGGGTCAAGATGGCTACACCTTC. Translating gives CASRPQGQGQDGYTF.

This chain joins TRBV27 and TRBJ2-5; 11 nucleotides agree with TRBD2. Trimming cost V 5 bases and J 0 bases; bases outside gene matches: 5. The length of the CDR3 is 16 residues. The germline V gene has CDR1 MNHEY and CDR2 SMNVEV (reference sequence). The CDR3 DNA follows: TGTGCCAGCAGTCGCAGGACTAGCGGGTACCAAGAGACCCAGTACTTC. Residues: CASSRRTSGYQETQYF.

Notes on this clone: Other DNA sequences within the sample encode an identical CDR3. The chain recombines TRBV6-5 with TRBJ2-7; 7 bases align to TRBD1. After removal of 5 bases from V and 3 bases from J, the junction contained 4 bases not matched to a gene. Germline CDR1 reads MNHEY; CDR2 reads SVGAGI. The CDR3 runs 13 residues. The CDR3 is CASSRDRNYEQYV. The CDR3 DNA follows: TGTGCCAGCAGTCGGGACAGAAACTACGAGCAGTACGTC.

This clone came up a few times. The V and J genes are TRBV4-3 and TRBJ2-1, with D possibly TRBD2 on 7 matching bases. Trimming cost V 2 bases and J 4 bases, with 18 bases left between them. The CDR3 contains 17 residues. CDR1 is LGHNA and CDR2 is YSLEER in the germline V gene. This CDR3 is CASSQREGGLLYNEQFF. DNA for the CDR3: TGCGCCAGCAGCCAAAGAGAGGGGGGGCTCCTATACAATGAGCAGTTCTTC.

The chain couples TRBV20-1 to TRBJ1-1; possible D gene TRBD1, 6 bases. CDR3 length: 11 residues. With 4 bases removed from V and 10 bases from J, the gap between germline ends came to 13 bases. Germline V CDR1 and CDR2: DFQATT, SNEGSKA (reference sequence). The CDR3, as DNA: TGCAGTGCTAACAGGGACGGAACAGCTTTCTTT. Protein sequence: CSANRDGTAFF.

This chain connects TRBV9 to TRBJ2-3, with D unresolved. The CDR3 sequence is 13 residues long. The germline gives CDR1 SGDLS, CDR2 YYNGEE. Trimming removed 4 bases from V and 3 bases from J, with 9 bases in between. CDR3 protein: CASSPPTTDTQYF. As DNA, the CDR3 is TGTGCCAGCAGCCCCCCTACGACAGATACGCAGTATTTT.

Of note for this clone: Other nucleotide sequences in the sample specify the same CDR3. The chain employs TRBV18 and TRBJ1-1; weak D call: TRBD1 (6 bases). This CDR3 contains 14 residues. CDR1 is KGHSH and CDR2 is LQKENI in the germline V gene. Trimming removed 3 bases at V and 0 bases at J, with 8 bases between. The CDR3 DNA is TGTGCCAGCTCACCCGACAGGCTGAACACTGAAGCTTTCTTT. Amino acid sequence: CASSPDRLNTEAFF.

A few counts support this clone. V and J are TRBV18 and TRBJ1-2; D ambiguous. CDR1 is KGHSH and CDR2 is LQKENI in the germline V gene. V lost 3 bases, J lost 8 bases, and 13 bases lay in between. CDR3 length equals 13 residues. The CDR3 sequence: CASSPSGVGGYTF. The CDR3 DNA is TGTGCCAGCTCACCGTCCGGGGTTGGCGGCTACACCTTC.

The V and J genes are TRBV19 and TRBJ1-1, with 7 bases lining up with TRBD1. The length of the CDR3 is 13 residues. Germline lookup yields CDR1 LNHDA and CDR2 SQIVND (reference sequence). Germline trimming cut 4 bases from V and 4 bases from J; bases unmatched to any gene: 3. This CDR3 reads CASSSQGGTEAFF. CDR3 nucleotides: TGTGCCAGTAGTAGTCAGGGGGGCACTGAAGCTTTCTTT. The variable domain in full, completed from reference TRBV19 and TRBJ1-1, reads DGGITQSPKYLFRKEGQNVTLSCEQNLNHDAMYWYRQDPGQGLRLIYYSQIVNDFQKGDIAEGYSVSREKKESFPLTVTSAQKNPTAFYLCASSSQGGTEAFFGQGTRLTVV.

The CDR3 DNA sequence: TGTGCCAGCAGTCCCCCCCAGGGCCGGAATGAAAAACTGTTTTTT. Its translation is CASSPPQGRNEKLFF. The chain links TRBV28 to TRBJ1-4; a possible D gene is TRBD1 (5 bases). This CDR3 region has 15 residues. Germline assignment: CDR1 MDHEN and CDR2 SYDVKM. Trimming took off 5 bases at V and 5 bases at J, with 15 bases between the two ends.

The chain uses TRBV24-1 and TRBJ2-5, with D maybe TRBD1 (6 bases). CDR1 KGHDR and CDR2 SFDVKD come from the germline V gene. CDR3 length: 17 amino acids. V gave up 3 bases and J gave up 0 bases, with 16 bases separating them. The CDR3 bases are TGTGCCACCAGTGATGGCAATGGGGGCAGGTACCAAGAGACCCAGTACTTC. It specifies CATSDGNGGRYQETQYF.

This clone was counted only a few times. The chain employs TRBV27 and TRBJ1-3; tentative D call: TRBD1 (5 bases). Per the germline V gene, CDR1 is MNHEY and CDR2 is SMNVEV (reference sequence). The CDR3 is 16 amino acids. Trimming cost V 0 bases and J 8 bases, with 17 bases left between them. In DNA form, the CDR3 reads TGTGCCAGCAGTTTATCCACATACGACAGTGGGCACACCATATATTTT. This gives the protein CASSLSTYDSGHTIYF.

The V and J genes are TRBV16 and TRBJ1-6; D may be TRBD1 (5 bases). Germline lookup yields CDR1 KGHSY and CDR2 FQNENV. V dropped 0 bases and J dropped 0 bases, with 9 bases sitting between them. This CDR3 contains 17 residues. The CDR3: CASSQSKGYSYNSPLHF. The CDR3 DNA reads as TGTGCCAGCAGCCAATCGAAGGGGTACTCCTATAATTCACCCCTCCACTTT.

The chain is built from TRBV27 and TRBJ1-3, with D unresolved. This CDR3 contains 14 residues. Per the germline V gene, CDR1 is MNHEY and CDR2 is SMNVEV (reference sequence). Trimming cost V 5 bases and J 0 bases, with 8 bases left between them. The CDR3: CASSKLSSGNTIYF. The CDR3 nucleotides read TGTGCCAGCAGTAAACTGTCCTCTGGAAACACCATATATTTT.

The chain couples TRBV18 to TRBJ1-1; D possibly corresponds to TRBD1 (5 bases). V was trimmed by 1 base and J by 1 base, leaving 10 bases between them. In germline, CDR1 is KGHSH, CDR2 LQKENI. CDR3 length: 15 amino acids. The CDR3 spells CASSPQGPKNTEAFF. The CDR3 DNA is TGTGCCAGCTCACCACAGGGGCCCAAGAACACTGAAGCTTTCTTT. Using reference TRBV18 and TRBJ1-1 for the parts outside the CDR3, the full variable domain is NAGVMQNPRHLVRRRGQEARLRCSPMKGHSHVYWYRQLPEEGLKFMVYLQKENIIDESGMPKERFSAEFPKEGPSILRIQQVVRGDSAAYFCASSPQGPKNTEAFFGQGTRLTVV.

J is TRBJ2-1 and V is TRBV30; the D gene is possibly TRBD2 (5 bases). The CDR3 loop spans 11 amino acids. The V gene lost 4 bases and the J gene lost 10 bases, with 11 bases spanning the gap. Germline V gives CDR1 GTSNPN, CDR2 SVGIG (reference sequence). CDR3: CAWTLGGEQFF. Written as DNA, the CDR3 is TGTGCCTGGACGCTTGGAGGCGAGCAGTTCTTC.

This clone appeared a single time. The rearrangement joins TRBV19 to TRBJ2-5, with D unresolved. V lost 6 bases and J lost 5, with 10 bases in between. The germline CDR1 and CDR2 sequences are LNHDA and SQIVND (reference sequence). The CDR3 is made up of 12 amino acids. The CDR3 nucleotides read TGTGCCAGTAGGCACAGATCGGAGACCCAGTACTTC. Encoded protein: CASRHRSETQYF.

The rearrangement uses TRBV7-3 and TRBJ2-1, with TRBD2 identical over 13 bases. V shed 4 bases, J shed 8 bases, and the junction held 8 bases outside the gene matches. This CDR3 has 16 residues. Per the germline V gene, CDR1 is SGHTA and CDR2 is FQGTGA. CDR3 DNA: TGTGCCAGCAGCTCTGGGACTAGCGGGGTCCTAGATGAGCAGTTCTTC. Translation: CASSSGTSGVLDEQFF. Looking up the rest from reference TRBV7-3 and TRBJ2-1 gives the full variable domain: GAGVSQTPSNKVTEKGKYVELRCDPISGHTALYWYRQSLGQGPEFLIYFQGTGAADDSGLPNDRFFAVRPEGSVSTLKIQRTERGDSAVYLCASSSGTSGVLDEQFFGPGTRLTVL.

The J gene is TRBJ1-1, the V gene TRBV19; TRBD1 might be the D (5 bases). The ends were cut back, 6 bases at V and 1 base at J, with 15 bases in the middle. The CDR3 is 15 amino acids. Germline assignment: CDR1 LNHDA and CDR2 SQIVND (reference sequence). The CDR3 bases are TGTGCCAGTAGCACCGGGGGGAGTGGGAACACTGAAGCTTTCTTT. Translated: CASSTGGSGNTEAFF.

The chain has TRBV25-1 and TRBJ2-5; a weak D match, TRBD2 (7 bases). This CDR3 comprises 13 residues. Germline V gene sequence: CDR1 MGHDK, CDR2 SYGVNS. The germline V and J ends were trimmed by 4 bases and 4 bases, with 10 bases remaining between them. DNA for the CDR3: TGTGCCAGCAGTGTGGCGGGGGCAGAGACCCAGTACTTC. Protein sequence: CASSVAGAETQYF. The full variable domain, in which reference TRBV25-1 and TRBJ2-5 provide the parts outside the CDR3, is EADIYQTPRYLVIGTGKKITLECSQTMGHDKMYWYQQDPGMELHLIHYSYGVNSTEKGDLSSESTVSRIRTEHFPLTLESARPSHTSQYLCASSVAGAETQYFGPGTRLLVL.